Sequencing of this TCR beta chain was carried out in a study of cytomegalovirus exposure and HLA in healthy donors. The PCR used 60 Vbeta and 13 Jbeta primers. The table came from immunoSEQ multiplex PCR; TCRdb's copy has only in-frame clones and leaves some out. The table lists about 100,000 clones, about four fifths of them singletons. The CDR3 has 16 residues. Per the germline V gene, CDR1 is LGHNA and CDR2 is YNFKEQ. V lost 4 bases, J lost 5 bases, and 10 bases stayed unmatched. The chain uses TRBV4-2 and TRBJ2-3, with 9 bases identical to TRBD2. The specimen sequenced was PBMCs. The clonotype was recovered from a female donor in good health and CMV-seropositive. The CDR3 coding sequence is TGTGCCAGCAGCCTCGTCCGACTAGCGGCTGGAGATACGCAGTATTTT. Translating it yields CASSLVRLAAGDTQYF.